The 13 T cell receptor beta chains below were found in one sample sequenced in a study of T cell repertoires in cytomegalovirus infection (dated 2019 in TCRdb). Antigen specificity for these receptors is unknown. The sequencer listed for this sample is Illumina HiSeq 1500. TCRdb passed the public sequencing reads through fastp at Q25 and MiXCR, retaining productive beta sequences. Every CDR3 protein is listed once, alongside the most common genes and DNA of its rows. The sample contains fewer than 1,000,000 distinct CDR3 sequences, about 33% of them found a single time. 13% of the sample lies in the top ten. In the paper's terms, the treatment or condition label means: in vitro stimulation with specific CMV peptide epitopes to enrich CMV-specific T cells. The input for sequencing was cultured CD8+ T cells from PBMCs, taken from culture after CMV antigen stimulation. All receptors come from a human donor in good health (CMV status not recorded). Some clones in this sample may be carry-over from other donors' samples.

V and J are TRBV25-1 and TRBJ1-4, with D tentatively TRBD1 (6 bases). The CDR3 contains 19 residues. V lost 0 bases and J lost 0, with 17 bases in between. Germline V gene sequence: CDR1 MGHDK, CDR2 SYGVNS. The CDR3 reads CASSEYNRVAGATNEKLFF. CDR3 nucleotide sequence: TGTGCCAGCAGTGAATATAACAGGGTGGCGGGAGCAACTAATGAAAAACTGTTTTTT.

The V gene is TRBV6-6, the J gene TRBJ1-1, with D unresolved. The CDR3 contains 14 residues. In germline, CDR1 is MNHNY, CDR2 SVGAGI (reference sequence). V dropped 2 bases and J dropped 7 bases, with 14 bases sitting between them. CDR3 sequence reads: CASSYKGPLDEAFF. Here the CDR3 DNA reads TGTGCCAGCAGTTACAAGGGTCCGTTGGATGAAGCTTTCTTT.

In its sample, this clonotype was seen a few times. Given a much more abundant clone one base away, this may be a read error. The CDR3 DNA reads as TGTGCCAGCAGCTTAAACAGGGTAATATACAATGAGCAGTTCTTC. Translating it yields CASSLNRVIYNEQFF. The chain carries TRBV7-2 and TRBJ2-1; D possibly corresponds to TRBD1 (6 bases). The CDR3 consists of 15 residues. Germline CDR1 reads SGHTA; CDR2 reads FQGNSA. V was shortened by 2 bases and J by 4 bases, with 12 bases between the two germline ends.

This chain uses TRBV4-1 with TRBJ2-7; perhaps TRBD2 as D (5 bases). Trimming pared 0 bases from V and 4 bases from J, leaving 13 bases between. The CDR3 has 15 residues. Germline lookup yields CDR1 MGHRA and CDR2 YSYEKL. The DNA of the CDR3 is TGCGCCAGCAGCCAAGAGAGGGCAGTGCTATACGAGCAGTACTTC. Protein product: CASSQERAVLYEQYF.

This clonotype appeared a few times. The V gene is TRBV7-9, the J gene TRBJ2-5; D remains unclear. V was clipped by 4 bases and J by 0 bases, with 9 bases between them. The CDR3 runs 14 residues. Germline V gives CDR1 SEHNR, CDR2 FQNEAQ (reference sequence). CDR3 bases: TGTGCCAGCAGCTCAGACCCTTACCAAGAGACCCAGTACTTC. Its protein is CASSSDPYQETQYF.

The CDR3 region has the DNA TGTGCCAGCAGTGACCCCGGGACCGCGAACACTGAAGCTTTCTTT. Protein sequence: CASSDPGTANTEAFF. This sequence joins TRBV6-1 and TRBJ1-1, with D tentatively TRBD1 (5 bases). V was shortened by 3 bases and J by 1 base, with 12 bases between the two germline ends. The CDR3 spans 15 residues. The V gene's germline CDR1 is MNHNS and CDR2 SASEGT.

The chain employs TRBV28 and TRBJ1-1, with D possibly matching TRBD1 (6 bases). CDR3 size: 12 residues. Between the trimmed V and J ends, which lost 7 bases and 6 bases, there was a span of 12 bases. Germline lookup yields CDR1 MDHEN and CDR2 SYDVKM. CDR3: CASNLGGAEAFF. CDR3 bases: TGTGCCAGCAACCTAGGGGGGGCTGAAGCTTTCTTT.

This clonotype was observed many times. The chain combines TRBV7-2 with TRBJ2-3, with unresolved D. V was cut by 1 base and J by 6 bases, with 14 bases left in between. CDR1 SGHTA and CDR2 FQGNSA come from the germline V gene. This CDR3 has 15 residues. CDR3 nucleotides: TGTGCCAGCAGCTTAGGCACTATATCACAGGATACGCAGTATTTT. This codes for CASSLGTISQDTQYF.

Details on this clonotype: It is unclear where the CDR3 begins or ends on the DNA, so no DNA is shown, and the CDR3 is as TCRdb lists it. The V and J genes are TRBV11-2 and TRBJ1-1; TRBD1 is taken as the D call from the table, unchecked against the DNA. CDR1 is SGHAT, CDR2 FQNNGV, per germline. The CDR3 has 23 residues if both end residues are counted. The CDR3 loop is CASSSPGAFFGQGTRLTVVGPFF.

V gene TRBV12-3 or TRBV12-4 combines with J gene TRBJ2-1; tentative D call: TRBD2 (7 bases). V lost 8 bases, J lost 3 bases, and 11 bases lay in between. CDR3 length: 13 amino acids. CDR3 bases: TGTGCCAGCGCGGGGGCGGGCTACAATGAGCAGTTCTTC. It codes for CASAGAGYNEQFF.

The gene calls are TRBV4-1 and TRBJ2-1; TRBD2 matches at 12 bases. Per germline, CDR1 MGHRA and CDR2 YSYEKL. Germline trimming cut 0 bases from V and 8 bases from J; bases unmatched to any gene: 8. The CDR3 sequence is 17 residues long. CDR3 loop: CASSQDPTSGGVDEQFF. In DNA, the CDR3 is TGCGCCAGCAGCCAAGACCCGACTAGCGGGGGAGTGGATGAGCAGTTCTTC.

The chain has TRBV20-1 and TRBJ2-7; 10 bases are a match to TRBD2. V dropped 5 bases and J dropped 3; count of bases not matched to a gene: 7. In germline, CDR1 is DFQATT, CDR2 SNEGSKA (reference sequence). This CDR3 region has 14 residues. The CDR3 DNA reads TGCAGTGCTCTCGGACTAGCGGATCTCTACGAGCAGTACTTC. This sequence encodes CSALGLADLYEQYF.

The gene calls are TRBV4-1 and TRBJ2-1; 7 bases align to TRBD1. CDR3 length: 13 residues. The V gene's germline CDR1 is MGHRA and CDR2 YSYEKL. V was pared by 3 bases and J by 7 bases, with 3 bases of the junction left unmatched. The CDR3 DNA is TGCGCCAGCAGCCAGTCGACAGGGAATGAGCAGTTCTTC. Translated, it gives CASSQSTGNEQFF.